This T cell receptor (beta chain) comes out of a study of cytomegalovirus exposure and HLA in healthy donors. Study summary: In a previous analysis, more than 90 million unique TCR beta sequences were found from some 180 million T cells. The study, taken as a whole, reports: According to a later analysis, donors in an Asian-associated ancestry cluster reportedly had fewer N-insertions than the roughly 640-donor mean. Among CMV-associated TCR beta chains, most appeared HLA-restricted in a later analysis.

Trimming took off 7 bases at V and 0 bases at J, with 10 bases between the two ends. Germline values: CDR1 ENHRY, CDR2 SYGVKD. The CDR3 consists of 15 residues. Note on this clone: Its antigen is not identified.

Amplification used 60 Vbeta primers and 13 Jbeta primers. Assay: immunoSEQ multiplex PCR; the TCRdb copy retains only in-frame clones and omits some. This sample's table has fewer than 100,000 clones. The sequence was obtained from a man between 50 and 59 years old in good health and CMV-seronegative. The chain recombines TRBV10-3 with TRBJ2-6, with D possibly being TRBD1 (5 bases). Sequenced input: PBMCs. The DNA of the CDR3 is TGTGCCATCACCCCAGGGATCTCTGGGGCCAACGTCCTGACTTTC. It yields the protein CAITPGISGANVLTF.